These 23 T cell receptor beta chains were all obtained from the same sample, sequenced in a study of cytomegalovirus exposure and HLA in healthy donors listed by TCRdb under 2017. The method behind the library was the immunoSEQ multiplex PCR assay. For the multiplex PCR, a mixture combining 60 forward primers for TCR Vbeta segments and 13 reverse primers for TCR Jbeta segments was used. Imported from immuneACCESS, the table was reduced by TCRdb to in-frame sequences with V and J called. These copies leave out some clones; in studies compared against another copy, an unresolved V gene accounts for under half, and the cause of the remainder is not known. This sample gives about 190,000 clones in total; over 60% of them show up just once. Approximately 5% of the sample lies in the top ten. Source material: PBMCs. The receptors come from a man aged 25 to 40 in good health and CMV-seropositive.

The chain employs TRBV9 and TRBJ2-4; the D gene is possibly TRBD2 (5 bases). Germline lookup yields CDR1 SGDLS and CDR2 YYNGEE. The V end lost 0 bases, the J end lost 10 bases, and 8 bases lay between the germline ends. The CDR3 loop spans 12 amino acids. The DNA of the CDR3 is TGTGCCAGCAGCGTAGATCCGGGGATTCAGTACTTC. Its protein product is CASSVDPGIQYF.

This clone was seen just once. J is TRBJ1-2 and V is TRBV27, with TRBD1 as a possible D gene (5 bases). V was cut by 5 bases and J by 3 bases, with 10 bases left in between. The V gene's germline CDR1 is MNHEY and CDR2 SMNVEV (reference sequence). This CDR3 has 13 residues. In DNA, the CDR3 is TGTGCCAGCAGTCCTACAGGAGACTATGGCTACACCTTC. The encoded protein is CASSPTGDYGYTF.

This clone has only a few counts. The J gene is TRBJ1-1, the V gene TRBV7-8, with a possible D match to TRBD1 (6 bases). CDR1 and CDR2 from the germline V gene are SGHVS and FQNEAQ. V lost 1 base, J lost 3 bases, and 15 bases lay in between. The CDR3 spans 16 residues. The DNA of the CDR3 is TGTGCCAGCAGCTTAGGGCGGGGGGCGCGTGACACTGAAGCTTTCTTT. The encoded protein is CASSLGRGARDTEAFF.

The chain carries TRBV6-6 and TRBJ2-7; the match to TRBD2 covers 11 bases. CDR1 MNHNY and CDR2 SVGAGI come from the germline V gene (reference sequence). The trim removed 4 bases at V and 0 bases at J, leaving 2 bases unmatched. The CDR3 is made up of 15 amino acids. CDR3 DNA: TGTGCCAGCAGTTTTACTAGCGGGAGCTCCTACGAGCAGTACTTC. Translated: CASSFTSGSSYEQYF.

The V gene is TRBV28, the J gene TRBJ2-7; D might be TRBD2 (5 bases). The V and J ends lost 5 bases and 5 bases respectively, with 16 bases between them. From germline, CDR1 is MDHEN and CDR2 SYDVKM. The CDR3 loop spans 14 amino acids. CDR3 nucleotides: TGTGCCAGCAGTCCTCCAGGACTGGGCGACGAGCAGTACTTC. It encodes CASSPPGLGDEQYF. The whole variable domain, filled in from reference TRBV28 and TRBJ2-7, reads DVKVTQSSRYLVKRTGEKVFLECVQDMDHENMFWYRQDPGLGLRLIYFSYDVKMKEKGDIPEGYSVSREKKERFSLILESASTNQTSMYLCASSPPGLGDEQYFGPGTRLTVT.

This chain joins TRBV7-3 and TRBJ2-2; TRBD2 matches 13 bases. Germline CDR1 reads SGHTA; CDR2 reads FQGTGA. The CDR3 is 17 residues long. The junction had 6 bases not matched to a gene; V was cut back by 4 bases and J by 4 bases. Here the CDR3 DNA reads TGTGCCAGCAGCTGGACTAGCGGGAGAGTAGGCACCGGGGAGCTGTTTTTT. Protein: CASSWTSGRVGTGELFF.

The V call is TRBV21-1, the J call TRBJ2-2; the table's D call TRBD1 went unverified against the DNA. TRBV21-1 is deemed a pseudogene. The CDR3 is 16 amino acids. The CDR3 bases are TGTGCCAGCAGCAAAGGAGGGGGCCTTTCTTCCGGGGAGCTGTTTTTT. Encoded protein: CASSKGGGLSSGELFF.

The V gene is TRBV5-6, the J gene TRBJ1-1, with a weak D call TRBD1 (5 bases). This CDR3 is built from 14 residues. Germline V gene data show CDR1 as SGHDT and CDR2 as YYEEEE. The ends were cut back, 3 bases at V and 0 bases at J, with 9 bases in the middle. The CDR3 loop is CASSSGRMNTEAFF. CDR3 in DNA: TGTGCCAGCAGCTCAGGGAGGATGAACACTGAAGCTTTCTTT.

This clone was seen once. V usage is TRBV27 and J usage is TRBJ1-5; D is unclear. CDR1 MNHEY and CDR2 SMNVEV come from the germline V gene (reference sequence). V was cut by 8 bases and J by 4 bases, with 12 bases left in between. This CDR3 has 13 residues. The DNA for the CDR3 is TGTGCCAGCTCCGACTCCGGGAATCAGCCCCAGCATTTT. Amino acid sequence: CASSDSGNQPQHF.

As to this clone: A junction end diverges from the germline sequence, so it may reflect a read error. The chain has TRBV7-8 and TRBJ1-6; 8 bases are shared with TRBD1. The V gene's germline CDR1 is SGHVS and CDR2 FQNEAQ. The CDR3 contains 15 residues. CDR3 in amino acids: CASSLGTGMNSPPHF. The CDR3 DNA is TGTGCCAGCAGCTTAGGGACAGGGATGAATTCACCCCCCCACTTT.

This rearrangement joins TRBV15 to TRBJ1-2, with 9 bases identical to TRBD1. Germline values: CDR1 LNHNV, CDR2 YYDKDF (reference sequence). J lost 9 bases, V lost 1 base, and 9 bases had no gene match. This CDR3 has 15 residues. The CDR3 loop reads CATSRGTGDSARYTF. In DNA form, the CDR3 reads TGTGCCACCAGCAGAGGGACAGGGGACTCGGCACGCTACACCTTC.

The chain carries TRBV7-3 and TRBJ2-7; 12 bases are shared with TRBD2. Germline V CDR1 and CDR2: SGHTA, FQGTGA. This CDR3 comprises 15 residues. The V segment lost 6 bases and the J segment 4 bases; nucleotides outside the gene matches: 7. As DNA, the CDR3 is TGTGCCAGCAGTATCGGACTAGCGGGAAGGTACGAGCAGTACTTC. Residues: CASSIGLAGRYEQYF. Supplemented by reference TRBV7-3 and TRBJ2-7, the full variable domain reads GAGVSQTPSNKVTEKGKYVELRCDPISGHTALYWYRQSLGQGPEFLIYFQGTGAADDSGLPNDRFFAVRPEGSVSTLKIQRTERGDSAVYLCASSIGLAGRYEQYFGPGTRLTVT.

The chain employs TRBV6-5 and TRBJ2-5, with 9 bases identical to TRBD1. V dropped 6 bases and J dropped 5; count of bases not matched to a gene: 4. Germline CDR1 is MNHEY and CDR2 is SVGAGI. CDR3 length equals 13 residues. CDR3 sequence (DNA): TGTGCCAGCAGAAGACAGGGGGTGGAGACCCAGTACTTC. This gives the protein CASRRQGVETQYF.

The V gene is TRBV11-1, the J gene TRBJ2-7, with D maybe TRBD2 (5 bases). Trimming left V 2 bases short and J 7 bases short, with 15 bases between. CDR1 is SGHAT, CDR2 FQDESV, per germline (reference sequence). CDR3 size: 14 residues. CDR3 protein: CASSLQVSRGEQYF. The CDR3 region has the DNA TGTGCCAGCAGCTTACAGGTTTCCAGAGGGGAGCAGTACTTC.

The CDR3 region is CATSLQGGRFF. CDR3 bases: TGTGCCACCAGTTTACAGGGGGGTAGGTTCTTC. V is TRBV15 and J is TRBJ2-1, with 8 bases that match TRBD1. The CDR3 runs 11 residues. Germline V gene lookup returns CDR1 LNHNV and CDR2 YYDKDF (reference sequence). V gave up 6 bases and J gave up 15 bases; unmatched junction bases: 7.

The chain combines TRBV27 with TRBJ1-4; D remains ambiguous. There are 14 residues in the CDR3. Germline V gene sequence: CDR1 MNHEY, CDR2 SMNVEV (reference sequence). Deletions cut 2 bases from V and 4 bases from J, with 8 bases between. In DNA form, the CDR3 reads TGTGCCAGCAGTTTACAGGCCCTTAATGAAAAACTGTTTTTT. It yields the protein CASSLQALNEKLFF.

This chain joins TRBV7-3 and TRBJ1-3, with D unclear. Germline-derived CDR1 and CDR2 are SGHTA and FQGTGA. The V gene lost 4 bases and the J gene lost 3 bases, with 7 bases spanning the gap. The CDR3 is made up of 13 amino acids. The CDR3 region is CASSSGIGNTIYF. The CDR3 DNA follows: TGTGCCAGCAGCTCCGGTATTGGAAACACCATATATTTT.

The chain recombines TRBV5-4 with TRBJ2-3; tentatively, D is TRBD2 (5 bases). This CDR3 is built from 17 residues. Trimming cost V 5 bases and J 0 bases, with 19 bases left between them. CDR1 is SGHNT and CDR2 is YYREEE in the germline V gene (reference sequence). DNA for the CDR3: TGTGCCAGCAGTTCCAGTTTAGGTGGACTTAGCACAGATACGCAGTATTTT. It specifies CASSSSLGGLSTDTQYF.

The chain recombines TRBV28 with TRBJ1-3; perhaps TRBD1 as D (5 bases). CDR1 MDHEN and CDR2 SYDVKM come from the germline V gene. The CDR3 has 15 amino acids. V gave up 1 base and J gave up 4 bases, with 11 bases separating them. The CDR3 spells CASSLSRAGGNTIYF. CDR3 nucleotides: TGTGCCAGCAGTTTATCCAGGGCAGGAGGAAACACCATATATTTT. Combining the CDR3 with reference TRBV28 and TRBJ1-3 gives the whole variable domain DVKVTQSSRYLVKRTGEKVFLECVQDMDHENMFWYRQDPGLGLRLIYFSYDVKMKEKGDIPEGYSVSREKKERFSLILESASTNQTSMYLCASSLSRAGGNTIYFGEGSWLTVV.

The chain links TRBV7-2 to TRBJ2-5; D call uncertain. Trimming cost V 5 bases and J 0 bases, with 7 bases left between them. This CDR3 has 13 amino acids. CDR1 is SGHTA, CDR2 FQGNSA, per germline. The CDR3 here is CASSRGYQETQYF. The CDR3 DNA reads TGTGCCAGCAGCAGAGGCTACCAAGAGACCCAGTACTTC.

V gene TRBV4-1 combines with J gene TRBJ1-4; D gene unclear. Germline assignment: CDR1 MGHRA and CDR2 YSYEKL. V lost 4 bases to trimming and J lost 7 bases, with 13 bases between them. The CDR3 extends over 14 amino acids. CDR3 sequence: CASSLLGPGEKLFF. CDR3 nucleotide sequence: TGCGCCAGCAGCCTACTCGGTCCGGGTGAAAAACTGTTTTTT.

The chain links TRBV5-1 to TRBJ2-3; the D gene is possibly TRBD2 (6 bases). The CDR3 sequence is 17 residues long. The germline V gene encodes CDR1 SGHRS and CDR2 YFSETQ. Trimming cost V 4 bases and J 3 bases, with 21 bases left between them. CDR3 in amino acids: CASSQGWVGGRTDTQYF. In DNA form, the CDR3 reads TGCGCCAGCAGCCAAGGTTGGGTGGGGGGTAGGACAGATACGCAGTATTTT.

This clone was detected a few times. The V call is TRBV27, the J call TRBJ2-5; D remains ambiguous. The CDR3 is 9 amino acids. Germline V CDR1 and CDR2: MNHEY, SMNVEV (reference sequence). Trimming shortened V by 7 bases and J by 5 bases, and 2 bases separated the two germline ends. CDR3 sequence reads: CASTETQYF. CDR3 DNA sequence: TGTGCCAGCACGGAGACCCAGTACTTC.